This T cell receptor (beta chain) was documented in a study of T cells in Graves' hyperthyroidism and ophthalmopathy. This clonotype has at least ten counts. Amplification of TCR beta CDR3 regions was performed using RNA transcripts as template. The primer set for the first-round RT-PCR of the TCR CDR3 was HTBI. MiXCR, applied by TCRdb to the multiplex PCR reads, yields one record per CDR3 protein. The table lists about 640,000 distinct CDR3 sequences, less than 25% of them singletons, with over 30% in the top ten. V dropped 7 bases and J dropped 8 bases, with 11 bases sitting between them. Germline V lookup: CDR1 GTSNPN, CDR2 SVGIG (reference sequence). There are 10 residues in the CDR3.

This TCR was sampled from a man aged 25-45 years with Graves' ophthalmopathy. The genes are TRBV30 and TRBJ1-2, with D unclear. Material: blood. CDR3 sequence: CALSHSGYTF. The CDR3, as DNA: TGTGCCTTATCACATAGCGGCTACACCTTC. Using reference TRBV30 and TRBJ1-2 for the parts outside the CDR3, the full variable domain is SQTIHQWPATLVQPVGSPLSLECTVEGTSNPNLYWYRQAAGRGLQLLFYSVGIGQISSEVPQNLSASRPQDRQFILSSKKLLLSDSGFYLCALSHSGYTFGSGTRLTVV.